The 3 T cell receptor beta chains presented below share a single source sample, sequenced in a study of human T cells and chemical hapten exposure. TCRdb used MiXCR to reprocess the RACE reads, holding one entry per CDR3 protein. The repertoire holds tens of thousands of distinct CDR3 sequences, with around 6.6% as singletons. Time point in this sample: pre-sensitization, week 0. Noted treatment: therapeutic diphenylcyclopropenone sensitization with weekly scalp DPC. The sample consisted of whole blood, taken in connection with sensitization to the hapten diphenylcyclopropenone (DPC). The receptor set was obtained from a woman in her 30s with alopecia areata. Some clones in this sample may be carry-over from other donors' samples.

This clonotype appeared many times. In DNA, the CDR3 is TGTGCCAGTGCGGGGGGTAGCACAGATACGCAGTATTTT. Its translation: CASAGGSTDTQYF. The chain is built from TRBV6-6 and TRBJ2-3; 8 bases are shared with TRBD2. Losses at the gene ends were 9 bases for V and 0 bases for J; bases not matched to a gene: 2. The V gene's germline CDR1 is MNHNY and CDR2 SVGAGI (reference sequence). CDR3 length: 13 residues.

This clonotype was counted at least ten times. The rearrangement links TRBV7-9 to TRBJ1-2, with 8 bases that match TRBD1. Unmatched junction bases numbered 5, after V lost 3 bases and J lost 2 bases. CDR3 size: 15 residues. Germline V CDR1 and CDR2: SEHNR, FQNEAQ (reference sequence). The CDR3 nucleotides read TGTGCCAGCAGCTTCGTCGACAGGGGCAACTATGGCTACACCTTC. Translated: CASSFVDRGNYGYTF.

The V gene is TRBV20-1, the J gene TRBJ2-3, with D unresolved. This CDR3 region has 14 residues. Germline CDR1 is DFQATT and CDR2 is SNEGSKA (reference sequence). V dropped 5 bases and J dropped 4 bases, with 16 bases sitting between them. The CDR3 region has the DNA TGCAGTGCTCTTCAGGTGGTGAGCCCAGATACGCAGTATTTT. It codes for CSALQVVSPDTQYF.